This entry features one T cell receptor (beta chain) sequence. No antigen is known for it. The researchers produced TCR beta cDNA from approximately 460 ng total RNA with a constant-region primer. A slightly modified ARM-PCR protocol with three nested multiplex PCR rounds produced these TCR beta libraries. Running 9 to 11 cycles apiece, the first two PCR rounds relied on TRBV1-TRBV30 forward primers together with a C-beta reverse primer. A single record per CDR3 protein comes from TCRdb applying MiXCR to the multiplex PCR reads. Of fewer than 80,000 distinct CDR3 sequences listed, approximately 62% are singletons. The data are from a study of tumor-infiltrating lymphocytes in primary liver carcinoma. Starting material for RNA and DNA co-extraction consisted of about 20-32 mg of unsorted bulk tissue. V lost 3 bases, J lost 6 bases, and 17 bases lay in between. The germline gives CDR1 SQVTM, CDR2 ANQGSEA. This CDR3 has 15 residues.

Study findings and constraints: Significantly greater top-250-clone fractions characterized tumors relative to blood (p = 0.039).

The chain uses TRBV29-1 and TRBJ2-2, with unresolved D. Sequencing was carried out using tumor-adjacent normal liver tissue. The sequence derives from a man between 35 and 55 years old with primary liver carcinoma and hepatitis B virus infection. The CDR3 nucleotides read TGCAGCGTTGATGACGCCGCAGGAGCCCCCGGGGAGCTGTTTTTT. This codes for CSVDDAAGAPGELFF.